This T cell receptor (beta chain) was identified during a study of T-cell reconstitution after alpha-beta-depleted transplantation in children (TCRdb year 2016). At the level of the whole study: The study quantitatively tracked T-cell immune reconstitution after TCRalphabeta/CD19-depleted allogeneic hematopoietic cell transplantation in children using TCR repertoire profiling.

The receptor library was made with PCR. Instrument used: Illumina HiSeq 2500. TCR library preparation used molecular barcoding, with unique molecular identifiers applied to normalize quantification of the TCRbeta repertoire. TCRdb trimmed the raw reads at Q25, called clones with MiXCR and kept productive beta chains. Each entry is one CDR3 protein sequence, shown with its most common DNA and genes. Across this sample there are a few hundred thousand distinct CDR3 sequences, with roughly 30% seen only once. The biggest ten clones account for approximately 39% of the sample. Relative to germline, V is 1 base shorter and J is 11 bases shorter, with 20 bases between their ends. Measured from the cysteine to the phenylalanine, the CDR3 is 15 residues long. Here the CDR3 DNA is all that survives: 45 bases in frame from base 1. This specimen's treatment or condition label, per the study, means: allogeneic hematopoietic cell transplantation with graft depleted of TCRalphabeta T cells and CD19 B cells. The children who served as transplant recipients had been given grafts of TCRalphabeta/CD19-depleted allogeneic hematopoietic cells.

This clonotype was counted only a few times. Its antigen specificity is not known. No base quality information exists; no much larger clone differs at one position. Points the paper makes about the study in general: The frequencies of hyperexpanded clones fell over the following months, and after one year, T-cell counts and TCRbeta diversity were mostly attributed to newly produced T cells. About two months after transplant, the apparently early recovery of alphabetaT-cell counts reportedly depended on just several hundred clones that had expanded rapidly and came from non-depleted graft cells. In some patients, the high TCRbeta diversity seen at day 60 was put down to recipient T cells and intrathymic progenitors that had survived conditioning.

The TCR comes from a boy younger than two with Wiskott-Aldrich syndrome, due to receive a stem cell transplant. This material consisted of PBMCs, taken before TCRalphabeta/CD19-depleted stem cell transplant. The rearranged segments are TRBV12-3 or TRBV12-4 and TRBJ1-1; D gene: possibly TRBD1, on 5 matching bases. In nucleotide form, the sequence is TGTGCCAGCAGTTTAGAGGTTGGGGCCCCCACTGGGGCTTTCTTT. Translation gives CASSLEVGAPTGAFF.